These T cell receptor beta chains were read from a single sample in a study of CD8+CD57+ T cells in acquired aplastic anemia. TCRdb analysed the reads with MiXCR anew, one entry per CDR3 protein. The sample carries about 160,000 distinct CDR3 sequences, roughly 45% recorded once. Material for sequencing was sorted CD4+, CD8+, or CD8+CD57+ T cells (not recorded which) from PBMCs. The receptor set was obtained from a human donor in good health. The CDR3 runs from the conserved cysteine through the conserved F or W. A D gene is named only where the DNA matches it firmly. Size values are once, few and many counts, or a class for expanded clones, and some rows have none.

CASSDLTFYGYTF TGTGCCAGCAGTGATCTGACCTTCTATGGCTACACCTTC - - TRBJ1-2 TRBV6-1
CASSERTSRGEQYF TGCGCCAGCAGCGAACGGACTAGTCGGGGCGAGCAGTACTTC many TRBD2 TRBJ2-7 TRBV5-1
CASSAREGASPLHF TGTGCCAGCAGCGCTCGGGAAGGGGCCTCACCCCTCCACTTT many - TRBJ1-6 TRBV6-1
CASSPRGGWDTEAFF TGTGCCAGCAGCCCGAGGGGGGGCTGGGACACTGAAGCTTTCTTT many - TRBJ1-1 TRBV7-9
CASTRQATSGAWNEQFF TGTGCCAGCACCCGACAGGCGACTAGCGGGGCGTGGAATGAGCAGTTCTTC few TRBD2 TRBJ2-1 TRBV11-2
CATGVGGTNEKLFF TGTGCCACCGGCGTTGGGGGGACTAATGAAAAACTGTTTTTT once - TRBJ1-4 TRBV15
CAISDGQGRNQPQHF TGTGCCATCAGTGATGGACAGGGTCGGAATCAGCCCCAGCATTTT many TRBD1 TRBJ1-5 TRBV10-3
CSVGEGSEQYF TGCAGCGTTGGTGAGGGTAGCGAGCAGTACTTC - - TRBJ2-7 TRBV29-1
CSASSGGDGVYNEQFF TGCAGTGCATCCAGCGGGGGGGACGGGGTCTACAATGAGCAGTTCTTC many TRBD2 TRBJ2-1 TRBV20-1
CASSHEARNYNEQFF TGTGCCAGCAGTCACGAGGCTCGAAACTACAATGAGCAGTTCTTC - - TRBJ2-1 TRBV9
CASSLTGTGNTIYF TGTGCCAGCAGCTTGACAGGGACTGGAAACACCATATATTTT many TRBD1 TRBJ1-3 TRBV7-2
CASSFEGGGNTIYF TGTGCCAGCAGCTTTGAGGGCGGAGGAAACACCATATATTTT - - TRBJ1-3 TRBV11-1
CATRPPATYEQYF TGCGCCACCAGGCCTCCAGCGACCTACGAGCAGTACTTC - - TRBJ2-7 TRBV10-2
CASSVEGLAATSTDTQYF TGTGCCAGCAGCGTAGAGGGACTAGCGGCCACTAGCACAGATACGCAGTATTTT many TRBD2 TRBJ2-3 TRBV9
CASGDLGTTKWSSYEQYF TGTGCCAGCGGGGACCTCGGGACAACAAAATGGAGCTCCTACGAGCAGTACTTC - - TRBJ2-7 TRBV14
CASSLEGINTEAFF TGTGCCAGCAGCTTAGAAGGCATAAACACTGAAGCTTTCTTT - - TRBJ1-1 TRBV7-6
CASSESGDFGGYTF TGTGCCAGCAGTGAATCAGGGGATTTTGGTGGCTACACCTTC many - TRBJ1-2 TRBV6-4
CASNILGTPEKLFF TGTGCCAGCAACATACTCGGGACGCCTGAAAAACTGTTTTTT - - TRBJ1-4 TRBV2
CSVETAESAQHF TGCAGCGTTGAGACAGCAGAATCGGCCCAGCATTTT many - TRBJ1-5 TRBV29-1
CATSSRGEKLFF TGTGCCACCAGTTCGAGGGGGGAAAAACTGTTTTTT few - TRBJ1-4 TRBV24-1
CASSLSGPNSYGYTF TGCGCCAGCAGCTTGAGTGGACCTAACTCCTATGGCTACACCTTC many - TRBJ1-2 TRBV5-1
CAISGAPAVNQPQHF TGTGCCATCAGTGGAGCCCCGGCCGTTAATCAGCCCCAGCATTTT many - TRBJ1-5 TRBV10-3
CASSVLQGAGNTIYF TGTGCCAGCAGCGTTCTACAGGGGGCTGGAAACACCATATATTTT many TRBD1 TRBJ1-3 TRBV9
CASSGGRSDSPLHF TGTGCCAGCAGTGGGGGACGGTCTGATTCACCCCTCCACTTT - - TRBJ1-6 TRBV2
CASSLYRQGQGKLFF TGTGCCAGCAGTTTATATAGACAGGGACAGGGAAAACTGTTTTTT few TRBD1 TRBJ1-4 TRBV27
CASSSQTGYGYTF TGTGCCAGTAGTTCACAGACGGGATATGGCTACACCTTC - - TRBJ1-2 TRBV19
CSAGTGSGNTIYF TGCAGCGCCGGGACAGGGTCTGGAAACACCATATATTTT many TRBD1 TRBJ1-3 TRBV29-1
CATSRNPYSGNTIYF TGTGCCACCAGCAGAAATCCTTACTCTGGAAACACCATATATTTT many - TRBJ1-3 TRBV15
CASSPLAGAPAGELFF TGTGCCAGCAGCCCACTGGCGGGGGCGCCGGCCGGGGAGCTGTTTTTT many - TRBJ2-2 TRBV7-3
CASSQPKPRGTGELFF TGTGCCAGCAGCCAACCAAAACCCCGGGGGACCGGGGAGCTGTTTTTT few - TRBJ2-2 TRBV4-2
CASTGTGEGATNEKLFF TGCGCCAGCACCGGGACAGGGGAAGGGGCAACTAATGAAAAACTGTTTTTT many TRBD1 TRBJ1-4 TRBV10-1
CASSETVGTEAFF TGTGCCAGCAGTGAGACAGTAGGTACTGAAGCTTTCTTT - - TRBJ1-1 TRBV12-3/TRBV12-4
CASSGGQGFGWDNSPLHF TGTGCCAGCAGCGGGGGACAGGGATTCGGTTGGGATAATTCACCCCTCCACTTT many TRBD1 TRBJ1-6 TRBV5-6
CASSVGQDLLGGYTF TGTGCCAGCAGTGTGGGACAGGACCTCCTCGGTGGCTACACCTTC - TRBD1 TRBJ1-2 TRBV7-9
CASSFRREMSNQPQHF TGTGCCAGCAGTTTCCGGAGGGAAATGAGCAATCAGCCCCAGCATTTT many - TRBJ1-5 TRBV12-3/TRBV12-4
CSARADRVTEAFF TGCAGTGCTAGGGCCGACAGGGTTACTGAAGCTTTCTTT many TRBD1 TRBJ1-1 TRBV20-1
CASRTSGGNTEAFF TGTGCCAGCAGGACCAGTGGGGGGAACACTGAAGCTTTCTTT many - TRBJ1-1 TRBV7-8
CASSIRRQETQYF TGTGCCAGTAGTATCCGGAGGCAAGAGACCCAGTACTTC - - TRBJ2-5 TRBV19
CSGHRGGNYGYTF TGCAGTGGACACAGAGGTGGAAACTATGGCTACACCTTC - - TRBJ1-2 TRBV20-1
CASRRGGGAGNYEQYF TGTGCCAGTAGGCGGGGTGGTGGCGCAGGAAATTACGAGCAGTACTTC - - TRBJ2-7 TRBV19
CASPSGAPDPTAHNYGYTF TGTGCCAGCCCCTCGGGGGCGCCGGACCCCACCGCCCATAACTATGGCTACACCTTC many - TRBJ1-2 TRBV7-6
CASSVSGPGEQYF TGTGCCAGCAGCGTATCGGGGCCGGGCGAGCAGTACTTC few - TRBJ2-7 TRBV9
CASSNQGMGNSPLHF TGCGCCAGCAGCAATCAGGGGATGGGGAATTCACCCCTCCACTTT many - TRBJ1-6 TRBV5-1
CSASGQSTDTQYF TGCAGTGCTAGTGGGCAGTCCACAGATACGCAGTATTTT many - TRBJ2-3 TRBV20-1
CASSPASGGNEKLFF TGTGCCAGCAGCCCCGCCTCGGGTGGTAATGAAAAACTGTTTTTT - - TRBJ1-4 TRBV7-2
CASSSGVQQYF TGTGCCAGCAGCTCGGGGGTCCAGCAGTACTTC many - TRBJ2-7 TRBV7-3
CAPGPDGYTF TGTGCACCAGGTCCGGATGGCTACACCTTC - - TRBJ1-2 TRBV7-7
CASTRGANYGYTF TGTGCCAGCACCCGAGGGGCGAACTATGGCTACACCTTC - - TRBJ1-2 TRBV5-5
CASSSRTGGNTIYF TGTGCCAGCAGCTCTCGGACAGGAGGAAACACCATATATTTT - TRBD1 TRBJ1-3 TRBV7-9
CASRDRGIGTQHF TGTGCCAGCCGGGACAGGGGAATTGGTACGCAGCATTTT - TRBD1 TRBJ1-5 TRBV6-1
CASSLPLGRSNQPQHF TGTGCCAGCAGCCTCCCCTTGGGGCGGAGCAATCAGCCCCAGCATTTT - - TRBJ1-5 TRBV9
CASSMRDGRDEQYF TGTGCCAGTAGTATGCGGGACGGTCGGGACGAGCAGTACTTC - - TRBJ2-7 TRBV19
CAISKDIRNYGYTF TGTGCCATCAGTAAGGACATCAGAAACTATGGCTACACCTTC - - TRBJ1-2 TRBV10-3
CASSRKLGEQFF TGTGCCAGCAGTCGGAAGCTTGGGGAGCAGTTCTTC many - TRBJ2-1 TRBV6-1
CASSYQGPLDEKLFF TGTGCCAGCAGTTACCAGGGCCCGCTCGATGAAAAACTGTTTTTT few - TRBJ1-4 TRBV6-5
CASSPSTSPNEQFF TGTGCCAGCTCACCCTCGACTAGTCCCAATGAGCAGTTCTTC - - TRBJ2-1 TRBV18
CASSIVGGHHSYEQYF TGTGCCAGTAGTATAGTGGGGGGACACCACTCCTACGAGCAGTACTTC many - TRBJ2-7 TRBV19
CASSLYKGNEQFF TGTGCCAGCAGCCTTTACAAGGGCAATGAGCAGTTCTTC many - TRBJ2-1 TRBV9
CATSRGGQGNNEQFF TGTGCCACCAGCAGGGGGGGACAGGGCAACAATGAGCAGTTCTTC - TRBD1 TRBJ2-1 TRBV15
CASSFLGSEQYF TGTGCCAGCAGCTTTTTAGGGAGCGAGCAGTACTTC - - TRBJ2-7 TRBV7-3